Below are 24 T cell receptor beta chains sequenced from a single sample in a study of blood T cell repertoires in COVID-19. The data were produced by immunoSEQ multiplex PCR, yet TCRdb's version contains in-frame clones alone and is incomplete. The repertoire holds about 15,000 clones, with around 83% as singletons. The sample taken for sequencing was peripheral blood. The receptor set was obtained from a man older than 75 with active or convalescent COVID-19.

V usage is TRBV6-1 and J usage is TRBJ1-1; 7 bases agree with TRBD1. Trimming at V came to 2 bases and at J to 7 bases, leaving 7 bases not matched to a gene. The CDR3 is 14 amino acids. Germline CDR1 MNHNS, CDR2 SASEGT. The CDR3 spells CASSEPGQVGEAFF. The CDR3, as DNA: TGTGCCAGCAGTGAACCCGGACAGGTCGGTGAAGCTTTCTTT.

The rearrangement uses TRBV29-1 and TRBJ1-1, with TRBD1 matching 10 bases. V trimming: 5 bases; J trimming: 5 bases; junction bases outside the gene matches: 14. CDR3 length: 16 residues. Germline-derived CDR1 and CDR2 are SQVTM and ANQGSEA. CDR3 region: CSVSGRAGTGETEAFF. The CDR3 coding sequence is TGCAGCGTTTCGGGGAGAGCCGGGACAGGGGAAACTGAAGCTTTCTTT.

This clone was seen just once. This sequence joins TRBV18 and TRBJ2-3; 11 positions match TRBD2. CDR1 is KGHSH and CDR2 is LQKENI in the germline V gene. V trimming: 5 bases; J trimming: 5 bases; junction bases outside the gene matches: 6. This CDR3 has 15 residues. For the CDR3, the DNA is TGTGCCAGCTCATCCGGACTAGCGGGCTTAGATACGCAGTATTTT. It specifies CASSSGLAGLDTQYF.

This clone was observed a few times. The J gene is TRBJ1-2, the V gene TRBV23-1; D gene ambiguous. TRBV23-1 is labeled an ORF, and its function is uncertain. The CDR3 extends over 16 amino acids. Between the trimmed V and J ends, which lost 2 bases and 1 base, there was a span of 14 bases. CDR3 loop: CASSQKQPVNNYGYTF. In nucleotides, the CDR3 is TGCGCCAGCAGTCAAAAACAGCCAGTTAATAACTATGGCTACACCTTC.

The chain carries TRBV5-1 and TRBJ2-7; 9 bases match TRBD1. Trimming cost V 3 bases and J 5 bases; bases outside gene matches: 6. The CDR3 length is 14 residues. Germline V gives CDR1 SGHRS, CDR2 YFSETQ. The CDR3 is CASSSQGAINEQYF. In nucleotides, the CDR3 is TGCGCCAGCAGCTCACAGGGGGCGATCAACGAGCAGTACTTC.

This clone was seen just once. V and J are TRBV15 and TRBJ1-5; no clear D gene. The CDR3 is made up of 12 amino acids. Germline CDR1 is LNHNV and CDR2 is YYDKDF (reference sequence). V gave up 0 bases and J gave up 6 bases, with 3 bases separating them. DNA of the CDR3: TGTGCCACCAGCAGAGAGAGTCAGCCCCAGCATTTT. It translates to CATSRESQPQHF.

The chain carries TRBV5-8 and TRBJ1-1; D ambiguous. In germline, CDR1 is SGHTS, CDR2 YDEGEE. This CDR3 spans 13 amino acids. With 5 bases removed from V and 4 bases from J, the gap between germline ends came to 12 bases. CDR3 sequence reads: CASSLVRGTEAFF. CDR3 nucleotides: TGTGCCAGCAGTCTGGTACGGGGCACTGAAGCTTTCTTT.

CDR3: CATSDSGQGASEQYF. In nucleotides, the CDR3 is TGTGCCACCAGTGATTCGGGACAGGGAGCCTCCGAGCAGTACTTC. The gene calls are TRBV24-1 and TRBJ2-7; 9 bases match TRBD1. This CDR3 region has 15 residues. Per the germline V gene, CDR1 is KGHDR and CDR2 is SFDVKD. V shed 2 bases and J 6 bases; nucleotides not matched to a gene: 7.

The chain is built from TRBV5-4 and TRBJ2-2; 11 bases match TRBD1. The germline CDR1 and CDR2 sequences are SGHNT and YYREEE (reference sequence). V was clipped by 4 bases and J by 6 bases; unmatched bases: 8. CDR3 length: 16 residues. The CDR3 sequence: CASSPWTGGVSGELFF. In DNA form, the CDR3 reads TGTGCCAGCAGCCCGTGGACAGGGGGCGTTTCCGGGGAGCTGTTTTTT.

CDR3 coding DNA: TGTGCCAGCAGCCCACCGGGACAGGGGGCCAATGAGCAGTTCTTC. It specifies CASSPPGQGANEQFF. The chain employs TRBV11-2 and TRBJ2-1; 12 bases line up with TRBD1. J was trimmed by 6 bases and V by 5 bases; bases with no gene match: 5. The CDR3 length is 15 residues. The V gene's germline CDR1 is SGHAT and CDR2 FQNNGV.

The chain uses TRBV6-4 and TRBJ2-1, with D unresolved. The CDR3 is 13 residues long. CDR1 and CDR2 (germline): MRHNA, SNTAGT. Trimming took off 6 bases at V and 7 bases at J, with 13 bases between the two ends. The CDR3 region is CASSISSSNEQFF. The CDR3 region has the DNA TGTGCCAGCAGCATAAGCTCTTCGAATGAGCAGTTCTTC.

This clone has more than one count but fewer than ten. The chain is built from TRBV6-2 or TRBV6-3 and TRBJ2-7; 10 nucleotides align to TRBD1. The germline gives CDR1 MNHEY, CDR2 SVGEGT. V trimming: 2 bases; J trimming: 3 bases; junction bases outside the gene matches: 22. CDR3 length: 21 residues. CDR3 loop: CASSYPNRDRGPQRQLYEQYF. The CDR3 coding sequence is TGTGCCAGCAGTTACCCCAACCGGGACAGGGGCCCACAGAGACAACTCTACGAGCAGTACTTC.

The chain couples TRBV18 to TRBJ2-5, with 9 bases identical to TRBD1. This CDR3 comprises 15 residues. With V trimmed by 6 bases and J by 2 bases, 7 bases remained unmatched. From germline, CDR1 is KGHSH and CDR2 LQKENI. CDR3 loop: CASSGKQGAQETQYF. CDR3 coding DNA: TGTGCCAGCTCGGGGAAACAGGGGGCTCAAGAGACCCAGTACTTC. Using reference TRBV18 and TRBJ2-5 for the parts outside the CDR3, the full variable domain is NAGVMQNPRHLVRRRGQEARLRCSPMKGHSHVYWYRQLPEEGLKFMVYLQKENIIDESGMPKERFSAEFPKEGPSILRIQQVVRGDSAAYFCASSGKQGAQETQYFGPGTRLLVL.

CDR3 bases: TGTGCCAGCAGCAAGCAACGGTCCGCCTACGAGCAGTACTTC. Translated, it gives CASSKQRSAYEQYF. The chain recombines TRBV21-1 with TRBJ2-7; TRBD2, the table's D call, was not compared with the DNA. TRBV21-1 is marked as a pseudogene. The CDR3 runs to 14 residues.

The chain carries TRBV28 and TRBJ1-6; tentative D call: TRBD1 (5 bases). This CDR3 region has 15 residues. Per germline, CDR1 MDHEN and CDR2 SYDVKM. V shed 7 bases and J shed 6 bases, with 16 bases lying between them. DNA for the CDR3: TGTGCCAGCACCATGGGGGGTTTGAGTAATTCACCCCTCCACTTT. Translated: CASTMGGLSNSPLHF.

This clone appeared a single time. CDR3 coding DNA: TGTGCCAGCAGCTTAGAGGAAGGGGAAAGGGGAAAACTGTTTTTT. The encoded protein is CASSLEEGERGKLFF. The V and J genes are TRBV11-2 and TRBJ1-4; D perhaps matches TRBD1 (5 bases). Germline V gene lookup returns CDR1 SGHAT and CDR2 FQNNGV. V lost 0 bases and J 10 bases, leaving 15 bases between the germline ends. The CDR3 totals 15 residues.

In nucleotides, the CDR3 is TGTGCCAGCAGCCCACAGTCCGTTCCCCCGCAGTATTTT. The encoded protein is CASSPQSVPPQYF. The chain employs TRBV28 and TRBJ2-3; D is unresolved. Trimming left V 6 bases short and J 10 bases short, with 17 bases between. Germline V gives CDR1 MDHEN, CDR2 SYDVKM. CDR3 length: 13 amino acids.

This clone was counted a few times. CDR3 region: CASSKGQGGETQYF. CDR3 sequence (DNA): TGTGCCAGCAGCAAGGGACAGGGCGGAGAGACCCAGTACTTC. This chain links TRBV7-9 with TRBJ2-5, with 9 bases aligning to TRBD1. The trim removed 5 bases at V and 4 bases at J, leaving 5 bases unmatched. From germline, CDR1 is SEHNR and CDR2 FQNEAQ (reference sequence). This CDR3 spans 14 amino acids.

The chain has TRBV30 and TRBJ1-6; D perhaps matches TRBD1 (6 bases). V lost 3 bases and J lost 8, with 20 bases in between. The germline V gene encodes CDR1 GTSNPN and CDR2 SVGIG (reference sequence). The CDR3 runs to 16 residues. CDR3 residues: CAWRLPGTITDSPLHF. The CDR3 DNA reads TGTGCCTGGAGGTTACCCGGGACAATAACCGATTCACCCCTCCACTTT.

The chain employs TRBV29-1 and TRBJ1-1; D not resolved. The CDR3 totals 10 residues. V shed 7 bases and J shed 0 bases, with 3 bases lying between them. Looked up from germline, CDR1 is SQVTM and CDR2 is ANQGSEA. The CDR3 here is CSAMNTEAFF. The CDR3 DNA sequence: TGCAGCGCTATGAACACTGAAGCTTTCTTT.

The rearrangement uses TRBV7-3 and TRBJ1-2; TRBD1 might be the D (5 bases). Trimming left V 6 bases short and J 6 bases short, with 14 bases between. CDR1 SGHTA and CDR2 FQGTGA come from the germline V gene. The CDR3 consists of 13 residues. The CDR3: CASSPQVGDGYTF. In DNA, the CDR3 is TGTGCCAGCAGTCCACAGGTCGGAGATGGCTACACCTTC.

This rearrangement joins TRBV9 to TRBJ1-2, with D perhaps matching TRBD1 (6 bases). CDR3 length: 14 amino acids. Trimming removed 4 bases from V and 2 bases from J, with 12 bases in between. Germline V CDR1 and CDR2: SGDLS, YYNGEE. As DNA, the CDR3 is TGTGCCAGCAGCCCAGGGGAGGGCAACTATGGCTACACCTTC. Translating it yields CASSPGEGNYGYTF.

V gene TRBV29-1 combines with J gene TRBJ2-3, with 7 positions matching TRBD2. Germline V CDR1 and CDR2: SQVTM, ANQGSEA. The CDR3 contains 18 residues. Trimming at V came to 2 bases and at J to 2 bases, leaving 16 bases not matched to a gene. The CDR3 sequence is CSVESLAVIGTDTDTQYF. DNA of the CDR3: TGCAGCGTTGAAAGTCTAGCGGTAATCGGTACGGACACAGATACGCAGTATTTT.

This sequence joins TRBV2 and TRBJ2-2, with D perhaps matching TRBD2 (5 bases). The germline V gene encodes CDR1 SNHLY and CDR2 FYNNEI. CDR3 length: 16 amino acids. The germline V and J ends were trimmed by 1 base and 1 base, with 10 bases remaining between them. The CDR3 reads CASSEGVALNTGELFF. CDR3 nucleotide sequence: TGTGCCAGCAGTGAAGGGGTAGCGTTGAACACCGGGGAGCTGTTTTTT.